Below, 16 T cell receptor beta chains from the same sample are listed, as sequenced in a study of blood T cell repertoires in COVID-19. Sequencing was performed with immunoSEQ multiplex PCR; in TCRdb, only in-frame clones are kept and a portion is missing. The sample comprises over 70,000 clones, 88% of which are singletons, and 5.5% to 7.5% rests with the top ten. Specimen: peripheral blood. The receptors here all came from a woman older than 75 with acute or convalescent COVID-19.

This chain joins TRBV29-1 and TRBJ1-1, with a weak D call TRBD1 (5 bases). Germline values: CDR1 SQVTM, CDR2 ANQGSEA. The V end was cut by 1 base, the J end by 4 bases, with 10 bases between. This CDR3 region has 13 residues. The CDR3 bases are TGCAGCGTTGAAGGCAGGGAGGGCACTGAAGCTTTCTTT. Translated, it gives CSVEGREGTEAFF.

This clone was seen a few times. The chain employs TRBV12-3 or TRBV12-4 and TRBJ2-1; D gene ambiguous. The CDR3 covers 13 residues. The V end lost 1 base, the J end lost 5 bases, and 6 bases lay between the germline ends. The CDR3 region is CASSLGQNNEQFF. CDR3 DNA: TGTGCCAGCAGTTTAGGCCAGAACAATGAGCAGTTCTTC.

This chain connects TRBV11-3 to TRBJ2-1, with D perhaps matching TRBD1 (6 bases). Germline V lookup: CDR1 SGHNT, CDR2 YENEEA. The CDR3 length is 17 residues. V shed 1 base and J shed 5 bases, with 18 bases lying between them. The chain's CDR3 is CASSLGAGQRVNNEQFF. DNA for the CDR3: TGTGCCAGCAGCTTAGGAGCCGGACAGCGAGTAAACAATGAGCAGTTCTTC. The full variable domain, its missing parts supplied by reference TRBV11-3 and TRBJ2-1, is EAGVVQSPRYKIIEKKQPVAFWCNPISGHNTLYWYLQNLGQGPELLIRYENEEAVDDSQLPKDRFSAERLKGVDSTLKIQPAELGDSAVYLCASSLGAGQRVNNEQFFGPGTRLTVL.

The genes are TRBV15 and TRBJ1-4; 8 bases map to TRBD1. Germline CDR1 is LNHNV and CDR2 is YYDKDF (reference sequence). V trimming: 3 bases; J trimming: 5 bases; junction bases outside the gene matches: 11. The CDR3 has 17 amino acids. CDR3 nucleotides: TGTGCCACCAGCAGCTTCCTTGGCCGGGACAGGAATGAAAAACTGTTTTTT. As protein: CATSSFLGRDRNEKLFF.

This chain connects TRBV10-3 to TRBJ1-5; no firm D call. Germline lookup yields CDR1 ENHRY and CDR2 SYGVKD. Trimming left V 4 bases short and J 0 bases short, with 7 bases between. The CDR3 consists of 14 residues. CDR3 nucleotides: TGTGCCATCAGTGCGGCAGGTAGCAATCAGCCCCAGCATTTT. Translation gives CAISAAGSNQPQHF.

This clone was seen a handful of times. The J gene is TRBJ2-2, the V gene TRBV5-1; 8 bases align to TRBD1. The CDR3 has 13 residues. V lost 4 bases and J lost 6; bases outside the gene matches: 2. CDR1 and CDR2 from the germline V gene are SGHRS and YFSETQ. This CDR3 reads CASSGQGPGELFF. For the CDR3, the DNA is TGCGCCAGCAGCGGACAGGGACCCGGGGAGCTGTTTTTT.

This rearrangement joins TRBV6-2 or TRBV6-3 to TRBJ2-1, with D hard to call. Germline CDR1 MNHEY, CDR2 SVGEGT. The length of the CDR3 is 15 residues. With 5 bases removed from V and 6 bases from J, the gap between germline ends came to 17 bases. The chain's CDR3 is CASSTTRSGSNEQFF. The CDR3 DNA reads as TGTGCCAGCAGTACCACCCGTTCAGGAAGCAATGAGCAGTTCTTC.

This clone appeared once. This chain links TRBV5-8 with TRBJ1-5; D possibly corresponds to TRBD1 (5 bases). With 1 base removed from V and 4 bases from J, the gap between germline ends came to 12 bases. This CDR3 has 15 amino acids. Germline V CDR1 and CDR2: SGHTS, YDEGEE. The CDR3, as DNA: TGTGCCAGCAGCTTGTCCGGGACTCGGAATCAGCCCCAGCATTTT. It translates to CASSLSGTRNQPQHF.

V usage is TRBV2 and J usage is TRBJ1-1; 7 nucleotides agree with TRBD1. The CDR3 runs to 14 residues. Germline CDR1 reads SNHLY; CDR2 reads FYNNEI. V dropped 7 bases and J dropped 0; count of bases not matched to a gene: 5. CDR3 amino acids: CASTRTGLNTEAFF. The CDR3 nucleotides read TGTGCCAGCACCAGGACAGGATTGAACACTGAAGCTTTCTTT.

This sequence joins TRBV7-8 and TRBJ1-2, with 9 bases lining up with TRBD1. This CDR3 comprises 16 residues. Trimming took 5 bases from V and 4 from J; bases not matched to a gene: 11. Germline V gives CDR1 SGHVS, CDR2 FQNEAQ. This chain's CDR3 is CASSRVTGGSLYGYTF. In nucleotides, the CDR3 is TGTGCCAGCAGCCGAGTGACAGGGGGAAGCCTCTATGGCTACACCTTC.

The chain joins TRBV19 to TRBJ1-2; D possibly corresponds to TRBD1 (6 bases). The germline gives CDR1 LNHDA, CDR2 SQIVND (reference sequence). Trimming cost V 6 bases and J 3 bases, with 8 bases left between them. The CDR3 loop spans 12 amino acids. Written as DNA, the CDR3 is TGTGCCAGTAGCGGACAGTACTATGGCTACACCTTC. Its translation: CASSGQYYGYTF.

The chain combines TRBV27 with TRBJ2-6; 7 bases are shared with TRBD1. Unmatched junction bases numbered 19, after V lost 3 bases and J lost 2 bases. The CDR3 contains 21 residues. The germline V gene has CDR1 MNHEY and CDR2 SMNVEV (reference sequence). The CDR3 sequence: CASSFQFSPGQSQPGANVLTF. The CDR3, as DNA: TGTGCCAGCAGTTTCCAATTCTCACCGGGACAGAGCCAACCTGGGGCCAACGTCCTGACTTTC. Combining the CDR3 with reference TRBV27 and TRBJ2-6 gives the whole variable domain EAQVTQNPRYLITVTGKKLTVTCSQNMNHEYMSWYRQDPGLGLRQIYYSMNVEVTDKGDVPEGYKVSRKEKRNFPLILESPSPNQTSLYFCASSFQFSPGQSQPGANVLTFGAGSRLTVL.

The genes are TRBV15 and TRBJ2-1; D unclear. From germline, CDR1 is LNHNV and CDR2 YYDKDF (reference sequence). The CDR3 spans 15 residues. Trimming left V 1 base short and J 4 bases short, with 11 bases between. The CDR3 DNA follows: TGTGCCACCAGCAGAGCTGCAGGTAAGTACAATGAGCAGTTCTTC. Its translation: CATSRAAGKYNEQFF.

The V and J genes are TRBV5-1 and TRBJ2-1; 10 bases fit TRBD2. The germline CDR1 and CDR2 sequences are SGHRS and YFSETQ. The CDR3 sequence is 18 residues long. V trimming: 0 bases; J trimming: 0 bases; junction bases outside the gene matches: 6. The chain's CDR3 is CASSLARTSGSSYNEQFF. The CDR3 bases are TGCGCCAGCAGCTTGGCCAGGACTAGCGGTTCCTCCTACAATGAGCAGTTCTTC.

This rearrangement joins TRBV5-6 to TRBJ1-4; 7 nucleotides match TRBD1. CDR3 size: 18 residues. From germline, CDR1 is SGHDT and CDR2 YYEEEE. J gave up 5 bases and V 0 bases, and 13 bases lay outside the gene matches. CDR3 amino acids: CASSLVGGDRASNEKLFF. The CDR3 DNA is TGTGCCAGCAGCTTGGTAGGCGGTGACAGGGCCTCGAATGAAAAACTGTTTTTT.

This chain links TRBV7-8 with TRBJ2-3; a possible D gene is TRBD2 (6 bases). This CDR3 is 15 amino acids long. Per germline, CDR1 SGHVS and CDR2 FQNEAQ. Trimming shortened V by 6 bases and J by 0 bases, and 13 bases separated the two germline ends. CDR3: CASSLPGTSTDTQYF. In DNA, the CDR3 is TGTGCCAGCAGTTTACCCGGGACTAGCACAGATACGCAGTATTTT.